This passage covers 32 T cell receptor beta chains from one sample sequenced in a study of cytomegalovirus exposure and HLA in healthy donors. Some clones are missing from TCRdb's copy, which holds only in-frame ones; the method was immunoSEQ multiplex PCR. Among approximately 280,000 clones, 70% to 90% were seen once, and the ten largest hold 0.92%. The sample comprised PBMCs. The receptors were gathered from a woman younger than 35 in good health and CMV-seronegative.

The chain has TRBV6-5 and TRBJ2-5, with D possibly being TRBD2 (5 bases). There are 15 residues in the CDR3. Trimming removed 6 bases at V and 0 bases at J, with 14 bases between. From germline, CDR1 is MNHEY and CDR2 SVGAGI. The CDR3 DNA is TGTGCCAGCAGACGGACTGGGGAGTACCAAGAGACCCAGTACTTC. It encodes CASRRTGEYQETQYF.

The genes are TRBV7-2 and TRBJ1-5; unclear D gene. The CDR3 covers 13 residues. Per the germline V gene, CDR1 is SGHTA and CDR2 is FQGNSA. The V gene lost 5 bases and the J gene lost 3 bases, with 8 bases spanning the gap. The CDR3 spells CASSGGDNQPQHF. DNA for the CDR3: TGTGCCAGCAGCGGTGGAGACAATCAGCCCCAGCATTTT.

This rearrangement joins TRBV7-9 to TRBJ2-1, with 11 bases aligning to TRBD2. Germline assignment: CDR1 SEHNR and CDR2 FQNEAQ (reference sequence). The CDR3 contains 14 residues. V trimming: 6 bases; J trimming: 6 bases; junction bases outside the gene matches: 4. The CDR3: CASRLAGVGNEQFF. The DNA for the CDR3 is TGTGCCAGCAGACTAGCGGGAGTAGGCAATGAGCAGTTCTTC.

This clone has a handful of counts. This sequence joins TRBV5-5 and TRBJ1-2; 7 positions agree with TRBD1. The junction had 10 bases not matched to a gene; V was cut back by 6 bases and J by 8 bases. The CDR3 has 13 amino acids. Germline values: CDR1 SGHKS, CDR2 YYEKEE (reference sequence). The CDR3 DNA reads TGTGCCAGCACCGTTGACAGGGTAATAGGCTACACCTTC. The encoded protein is CASTVDRVIGYTF.

V gene TRBV7-8 combines with J gene TRBJ1-5; perhaps TRBD1 as D (5 bases). The V end was cut by 6 bases, the J end by 6 bases, with 9 bases between. The germline CDR1 and CDR2 sequences are SGHVS and FQNEAQ. The length of the CDR3 is 12 residues. CDR3 sequence: CASSPQGQPQHF. The CDR3 DNA reads as TGTGCCAGCAGTCCTCAGGGTCAGCCCCAGCATTTT.

The chain combines TRBV5-1 with TRBJ2-1, with TRBD2 matching over 9 bases. The CDR3 is made up of 17 amino acids. Looked up from germline, CDR1 is SGHRS and CDR2 is YFSETQ. After removal of 3 bases from V and 8 bases from J, the junction contained 15 bases not matched to a gene. The CDR3 coding sequence is TGCGCCAGCAGCTCCGTCCCTGGAGCGGGAGGTGCCCATGAGCAGTTCTTC. It translates to CASSSVPGAGGAHEQFF.

V and J are TRBV28 and TRBJ2-7, with D uncertain. V lost 6 bases, J lost 4 bases, and 19 bases lay in between. Germline assignment: CDR1 MDHEN and CDR2 SYDVKM. The CDR3 has 15 amino acids. The CDR3 sequence is CASSQLVLTPYEQYF. CDR3 nucleotide sequence: TGTGCCAGCAGCCAATTGGTCCTTACACCATACGAGCAGTACTTC.

The chain has TRBV5-1 and TRBJ1-2; the D is unclear. Germline lookup yields CDR1 SGHRS and CDR2 YFSETQ. V shed 0 bases and J shed 0 bases, with 6 bases lying between them. The CDR3 runs 14 residues. This chain's CDR3 is CASSLAEANYGYTF. As DNA, the CDR3 is TGCGCCAGCAGCTTGGCCGAGGCTAACTATGGCTACACCTTC.

V usage is TRBV6-1 and J usage is TRBJ2-5; the D gene is possibly TRBD2 (5 bases). CDR3 length: 13 residues. Per germline, CDR1 MNHNS and CDR2 SASEGT. V shed 3 bases and J shed 6 bases, with 11 bases lying between them. Here the CDR3 reads CASSEELVKTQYF. The DNA for the CDR3 is TGTGCCAGCAGTGAGGAACTAGTAAAGACCCAGTACTTC.

This chain connects TRBV30 to TRBJ2-5; D might be TRBD2 (6 bases). This CDR3 region has 13 residues. V was shortened by 1 base and J by 1 base, with 7 bases between the two germline ends. Per the germline V gene, CDR1 is GTSNPN and CDR2 is SVGIG (reference sequence). CDR3 region: CAWSGGGQETQYF. CDR3 bases: TGTGCCTGGAGTGGGGGAGGCCAAGAGACCCAGTACTTC.

This clone appeared a single time. CDR3 protein: CASSGLAGDSYNEQFF. Here the CDR3 DNA reads TGTGCCAGCAGCGGGCTAGCGGGAGATTCCTACAATGAGCAGTTCTTC. The rearrangement links TRBV9 to TRBJ2-1, with 10 bases fitting TRBD2. Germline CDR1 reads SGDLS; CDR2 reads YYNGEE. The ends lost 3 bases at V and 1 base at J; junction bases unmatched: 4. This CDR3 region has 16 residues.

The rearrangement uses TRBV6-5 and TRBJ2-1; TRBD2 agrees at 8 bases. The CDR3 extends over 16 amino acids. Trimming took 0 bases from V and 8 from J; bases not matched to a gene: 9. Germline-derived CDR1 and CDR2 are MNHEY and SVGAGI. The CDR3 DNA is TGTGCCAGCAGTTACTCGGCTTTAGCGGGATTGGATGAGCAGTTCTTC. This gives the protein CASSYSALAGLDEQFF.

The chain recombines TRBV7-2 with TRBJ2-3; the match to TRBD2 covers 15 bases. Germline lookup yields CDR1 SGHTA and CDR2 FQGNSA. J lost 5 bases, V lost 10 bases, and 7 bases had no gene match. CDR3 length: 15 amino acids. In DNA form, the CDR3 reads TGTGCCACGGGACTAGCGGGAGGTGAGATAGATACGCAGTATTTT. As protein: CATGLAGGEIDTQYF.

The chain combines TRBV28 with TRBJ1-2; 11 nucleotides align to TRBD1. The CDR3 has 15 amino acids. Germline V CDR1 and CDR2: MDHEN, SYDVKM. V lost 2 bases, J lost 7 bases, and 6 bases stayed unmatched. CDR3 in amino acids: CASSLPGTGGAGYTF. CDR3 bases: TGTGCCAGCAGTTTACCCGGGACAGGGGGTGCTGGCTACACCTTC.

V and J are TRBV7-9 and TRBJ2-7, with a tentative D call TRBD1 (6 bases). The V gene's germline CDR1 is SEHNR and CDR2 FQNEAQ (reference sequence). V shed 3 bases and J shed 3 bases, with 12 bases lying between them. CDR3 size: 14 residues. The CDR3 region is CASSLNRDHYEQYF. The CDR3 nucleotides are TGTGCCAGCAGCTTGAACAGGGATCACTACGAGCAGTACTTC. The variable domain in full, completed from reference TRBV7-9 and TRBJ2-7, reads DTGVSQNPRHKITKRGQNVTFRCDPISEHNRLYWYRQTLGQGPEFLTYFQNEAQLEKSRLLSDRFSAERPKGSFSTLEIQRTEQGDSAMYLCASSLNRDHYEQYFGPGTRLTVT.

The V call is TRBV2, the J call TRBJ1-1, with D possibly being TRBD1 (6 bases). This CDR3 contains 16 residues. V was clipped by 4 bases and J by 2 bases, with 17 bases between them. Germline CDR1 is SNHLY and CDR2 is FYNNEI. The DNA for the CDR3 is TGTGCCAGCAGTGTTCAGTCGGGACAAATAAACACTGAAGCTTTCTTT. Translating gives CASSVQSGQINTEAFF.

DNA for the CDR3: TGCGCCAGCAGCCCACTAGCGGGACCTTCCTACGAGCAGTACTTC. The encoded protein is CASSPLAGPSYEQYF. The V and J genes are TRBV5-1 and TRBJ2-7, with 10 bases that match TRBD2. This CDR3 has 15 amino acids. Germline CDR1 SGHRS, CDR2 YFSETQ. Germline trimming cut 4 bases from V and 1 base from J; bases unmatched to any gene: 5.

This sequence joins TRBV5-1 and TRBJ2-6; 8 bases are shared with TRBD1. The CDR3 has 21 amino acids. Germline loops: CDR1 SGHRS, CDR2 YFSETQ. V was pared by 0 bases and J by 0 bases, with 14 bases of the junction left unmatched. The CDR3 region has the DNA TGCGCCAGCAGCTTGGTCGGGGCAGGGGGCGTAACAAGCTCTGGGGCCAACGTCCTGACTTTC. The encoded protein is CASSLVGAGGVTSSGANVLTF.

The J gene is TRBJ1-2, the V gene TRBV29-1; 8 bases agree with TRBD1. The CDR3 extends over 13 amino acids. Trimming cost V 7 bases and J 2 bases; bases outside gene matches: 6. CDR1 SQVTM and CDR2 ANQGSEA come from the germline V gene. The CDR3 DNA is TGCAGCGCGTACCGGGACAGGAACTATGGCTACACCTTC. It yields the protein CSAYRDRNYGYTF. Looking up the rest from reference TRBV29-1 and TRBJ1-2 gives the full variable domain: SAVISQKPSRDICQRGTSLTIQCQVDSQVTMMFWYRQQPGQSLTLIATANQGSEATYESGFVIDKFPISRPNLTFSTLTVSNMSPEDSSIYLCSAYRDRNYGYTFGSGTRLTVV.

V and J are TRBV27 and TRBJ1-2; 8 bases match TRBD1. J gave up 6 bases and V 5 bases, and 14 bases lay outside the gene matches. This CDR3 spans 16 amino acids. Germline CDR1 reads MNHEY; CDR2 reads SMNVEV (reference sequence). CDR3 residues: CASSTGQGLPFDGYTF. For the CDR3, the DNA is TGTGCCAGCAGTACTGGACAGGGTCTGCCCTTTGATGGCTACACCTTC.

In its sample, this clone was seen once. The chain joins TRBV5-4 to TRBJ1-2, with no clear D. Trimming shortened V by 1 base and J by 6 bases, and 7 bases separated the two germline ends. The CDR3 sequence is 12 residues long. Germline V gene data show CDR1 as SGHNT and CDR2 as YYREEE (reference sequence). Here the CDR3 DNA reads TGTGCCAGCAGCTTGCCAGATGATGGCTACACCTTC. This gives the protein CASSLPDDGYTF.

V gene TRBV27 combines with J gene TRBJ1-5; D is possibly TRBD1 (6 bases). V shed 5 bases and J shed 6 bases, with 14 bases lying between them. The CDR3 has 14 amino acids. Looked up from germline, CDR1 is MNHEY and CDR2 is SMNVEV (reference sequence). The CDR3 is CASSPGTRRQPQHF. The DNA of the CDR3 is TGTGCCAGCAGTCCTGGGACAAGACGTCAGCCCCAGCATTTT.

The chain links TRBV6-5 to TRBJ1-2, with 8 bases fitting TRBD1. The CDR3 consists of 13 residues. V gave up 6 bases and J gave up 6 bases; unmatched junction bases: 6. The V gene's germline CDR1 is MNHEY and CDR2 SVGAGI. CDR3: CASRETGAHGYTF. CDR3 sequence (DNA): TGTGCCAGCAGAGAGACAGGGGCTCATGGCTACACCTTC.

The chain joins TRBV2 to TRBJ1-5, with D tentatively TRBD1 (5 bases). The length of the CDR3 is 17 residues. The germline V gene encodes CDR1 SNHLY and CDR2 FYNNEI. With 3 bases removed from V and 6 bases from J, the gap between germline ends came to 21 bases. CDR3 loop: CASSEGLGAGSGQPQHF. CDR3 sequence (DNA): TGTGCCAGCAGTGAGGGGCTAGGGGCAGGGTCCGGTCAGCCCCAGCATTTT.

This chain uses TRBV18 with TRBJ2-7; 7 nucleotides agree with TRBD1. Trimming took 8 bases from V and 3 from J; bases not matched to a gene: 10. The V gene's germline CDR1 is KGHSH and CDR2 LQKENI. This CDR3 has 14 amino acids. This CDR3 is CASTTGTDFYEQYF. DNA of the CDR3: TGTGCCAGCACAACCGGGACAGACTTCTACGAGCAGTACTTC.

This chain's CDR3 is CASSIDPKQRDKVYNEQFF. The CDR3 DNA sequence: TGTGCCAGTAGTATAGACCCGAAGCAACGGGACAAAGTCTACAATGAGCAGTTCTTC. V and J are TRBV19 and TRBJ2-1; D is possibly TRBD1 (6 bases). The germline gives CDR1 LNHDA, CDR2 SQIVND (reference sequence). V was pared by 0 bases and J by 3 bases, with 21 bases between. The CDR3 has 19 amino acids.

On this clone: Within the sample, other DNA sequences also encode this same CDR3. The rearrangement uses TRBV27 and TRBJ2-7; 8 nucleotides agree with TRBD2. The trim removed 3 bases at V and 0 bases at J, leaving 4 bases unmatched. Germline V gives CDR1 MNHEY, CDR2 SMNVEV (reference sequence). The CDR3 covers 15 residues. In nucleotides, the CDR3 is TGTGCCAGCAGTTTGGGGGCGGGAGGCTCCTACGAGCAGTACTTC. It specifies CASSLGAGGSYEQYF.

The rearrangement joins TRBV9 to TRBJ1-1, with TRBD1 identical over 7 bases. Trimming at V came to 0 bases and at J to 3 bases, leaving 2 bases not matched to a gene. The CDR3 has 14 amino acids. Germline values: CDR1 SGDLS, CDR2 YYNGEE. CDR3 sequence (DNA): TGTGCCAGCAGCGTAGGGGACAGTCACACTGAAGCTTTCTTT. The encoded protein is CASSVGDSHTEAFF.

Comments on this clone: Other DNA sequences in this sample translate to the same CDR3. The rearrangement uses TRBV29-1 and TRBJ1-1; 7 bases are a match to TRBD1. After removal of 6 bases from V and 2 bases from J, the junction contained 3 bases not matched to a gene. CDR3 length: 12 amino acids. Germline V gene data show CDR1 as SQVTM and CDR2 as ANQGSEA. The chain's CDR3 is CSVGQPNTEAFF. CDR3 nucleotide sequence: TGCAGCGTGGGACAGCCCAACACTGAAGCTTTCTTT.

This sequence joins TRBV4-3 and TRBJ2-7, with 11 positions matching TRBD2. The germline CDR1 and CDR2 sequences are LGHNA and YSLEER. V was clipped by 0 bases and J by 4 bases; unmatched bases: 2. The CDR3 has 15 residues. In DNA form, the CDR3 reads TGCGCCAGCAGCCAAGAACTAGCGGGAGCTTACGAGCAGTACTTC. Its protein product is CASSQELAGAYEQYF.

This clone has only one observation. The chain is built from TRBV13 and TRBJ2-7, with D possibly matching TRBD2 (6 bases). The germline V gene has CDR1 PRHDT and CDR2 FYEKMQ (reference sequence). Between the trimmed V and J ends, which lost 5 bases and 3 bases, there was a span of 20 bases. This CDR3 is 16 amino acids long. The CDR3 here is CASSPPAPGVRYEQYF. CDR3 nucleotide sequence: TGTGCCAGCAGCCCCCCGGCACCGGGGGTTCGCTACGAGCAGTACTTC.

The rearrangement uses TRBV18 and TRBJ2-7; D is perhaps TRBD2 (6 bases). This CDR3 spans 14 amino acids. The germline CDR1 and CDR2 sequences are KGHSH and LQKENI. V lost 2 bases to trimming and J lost 6 bases, with 14 bases between them. In DNA, the CDR3 is TGTGCCAGCTCACCAGGGGGACTCCCGGGCGAGCAGTACTTC. The encoded protein is CASSPGGLPGEQYF. The full variable domain, its missing parts supplied by reference TRBV18 and TRBJ2-7, is NAGVMQNPRHLVRRRGQEARLRCSPMKGHSHVYWYRQLPEEGLKFMVYLQKENIIDESGMPKERFSAEFPKEGPSILRIQQVVRGDSAAYFCASSPGGLPGEQYFGPGTRLTVT.